This T cell receptor beta chain appears in the sequencing data of a study of regulatory T cells in long-lasting Graves disease. Study conclusions and caveats: Persistent disease was characterized by preferential usage of TRBV28, TRBJ1-2 and TRBJ2-5.

In regard to this clonotype: Antigen specificity is unknown. A much larger clone differs from this one at a single base, so this may be a read error.

V lost 4 bases, J lost 5 bases, and 0 bases stayed unmatched. The CDR3 spans 14 residues. Per germline, CDR1 SGHDN and CDR2 FVKESK. As for time point: newly diagnosed GD, antithyroid drugs for less than 3 months. RNA isolated from PBMCs was used to make the TCR library. iRepertoire HTBI primers and Arm-PCR of CDR3 regions built TCR beta libraries. TCRdb fed the multiplex PCR reads into MiXCR, producing one record per CDR3 protein. The table shows around 250,000 distinct CDR3 sequences, with roughly 21% occurring only once. The starting material was peripheral blood mononuclear cells (PBMCs), obtained at new diagnosis, from a patient treated with antithyroid drugs. The chain carries TRBV14 and TRBJ2-1; 12 bases map to TRBD2. The TCR originated in a female donor with Graves disease. CDR3 sequence reads: CASSRTSGNNEQFF. The CDR3, as DNA: TGTGCCAGCAGCCGGACTAGCGGGAACAATGAGCAGTTCTTC.